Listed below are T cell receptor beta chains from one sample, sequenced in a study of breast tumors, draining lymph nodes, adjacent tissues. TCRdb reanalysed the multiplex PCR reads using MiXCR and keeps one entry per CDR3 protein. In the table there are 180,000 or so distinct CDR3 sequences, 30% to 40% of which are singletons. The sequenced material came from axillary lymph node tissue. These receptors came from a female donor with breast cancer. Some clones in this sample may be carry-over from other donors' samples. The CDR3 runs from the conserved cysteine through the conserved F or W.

CDR3 protein: CASSPWTGSSYNEQFF
V gene: TRBV7-9
J gene: TRBJ2-1

CDR3 protein: CASSIYNEQFF
V gene: TRBV2
J gene: TRBJ2-1

CDR3 protein: CASSEPANPSASYNEQFF
V gene: TRBV10-2
J gene: TRBJ2-1

CDR3 protein: CASSEMAEETQYF
V gene: TRBV2
J gene: TRBJ2-5

CDR3 protein: CASSHSGTFTDTQYF
V gene: TRBV7-2
J gene: TRBJ2-3

CDR3 protein: CASSPKTGQRGGLFF
V gene: TRBV6-5
J gene: TRBJ2-2

CDR3 protein: CASSESYETSGSTDTQYF
V gene: TRBV25-1
J gene: TRBJ2-3

CDR3 protein: CASSVERTGDGSNQPQHF
V gene: TRBV9
J gene: TRBJ1-5

CDR3 protein: CSARDSAVAGAADTQYF
V gene: TRBV20-1
J gene: TRBJ2-3

CDR3 protein: CASSHPGLVSGELFF
V gene: TRBV4-1
J gene: TRBJ2-2

CDR3 protein: CASSLEDRGDQPQHF
V gene: TRBV5-5
J gene: TRBJ1-5

CDR3 protein: CASSLAGLAGGLNEQFF
V gene: TRBV7-2
J gene: TRBJ2-1

CDR3 protein: CATSRERGAGAFF
V gene: TRBV15
J gene: TRBJ1-1

CDR3 protein: CASSGRTGGDTEAFF
V gene: TRBV5-1
J gene: TRBJ1-1

CDR3 protein: CASSPRTGWVYEQYF
V gene: TRBV18
J gene: TRBJ2-7

CDR3 protein: CASSPLGAGSNTGEPFF
V gene: TRBV18
J gene: TRBJ2-2

CDR3 protein: CSVLRDNVLTF
V gene: TRBV29-1
J gene: TRBJ2-6

CDR3 protein: CASKVRQGREAFF
V gene: TRBV13
J gene: TRBJ1-1

CDR3 protein: CSARPGTGDNSPLHF
V gene: TRBV20-1
J gene: TRBJ1-6

CDR3 protein: CASSSALQIGEGSYNEQFF
V gene: TRBV6-7
J gene: TRBJ2-1

CDR3 protein: CASSLAGQGRDEATQPQHF
V gene: TRBV7-8
J gene: TRBJ1-5

CDR3 protein: CASSPPPSAGGPRDTQYF
V gene: TRBV13
J gene: TRBJ2-3

CDR3 protein: CASAPSGSFTDTQYF
V gene: TRBV12-5
J gene: TRBJ2-3

CDR3 protein: CASSLDEGRGANVLTF
V gene: TRBV7-9
J gene: TRBJ2-6

CDR3 protein: CASSQAASGTDTGELFF
V gene: TRBV6-4
J gene: TRBJ2-2

CDR3 protein: CASSEMAGGVYGYTF
V gene: TRBV6-1
J gene: TRBJ1-2

CDR3 protein: CSVVPGGETGELFF
V gene: TRBV29-1
J gene: TRBJ2-2

CDR3 protein: CAWSTGGNEKLFF
V gene: TRBV30
J gene: TRBJ1-4

CDR3 protein: CASSSLAGNFEQFF
V gene: TRBV7-2
J gene: TRBJ2-1

CDR3 protein: CASSFSPGTDYGYTF
V gene: TRBV6-5
J gene: TRBJ1-2

CDR3 protein: CASSQGPAIFYTF
V gene: TRBV14
J gene: TRBJ1-2

CDR3 protein: CASSLHLGRVTYEQYFGPGTIYF
V gene: TRBV13
J gene: TRBJ1-3

CDR3 protein: CASSPQRGTANNEKLFF
V gene: TRBV9
J gene: TRBJ1-4

CDR3 protein: CAWNQGQPSGNTIYF
V gene: TRBV30
J gene: TRBJ1-3

CDR3 protein: CASSYPGQGREQYF
V gene: TRBV7-2
J gene: TRBJ2-7

CDR3 protein: CSARVDRGLYEQYF
V gene: TRBV20-1
J gene: TRBJ2-7

CDR3 protein: CASQNRDQHNEQFF
V gene: TRBV12-3/TRBV12-4
J gene: TRBJ2-1

CDR3 protein: CASSELLAGADTQYF
V gene: TRBV2
J gene: TRBJ2-3

CDR3 protein: CATSDRMNQPQHF
V gene: TRBV24-1
J gene: TRBJ1-5

CDR3 protein: CASSLFAAEQYF
V gene: TRBV7-2
J gene: TRBJ2-7

CDR3 protein: CAWSEYNEQFF
V gene: TRBV30
J gene: TRBJ2-1

CDR3 protein: CASSSTGGGQPRHF
V gene: TRBV12-3/TRBV12-4
J gene: TRBJ1-5

CDR3 protein: CASKGDRANTEAFF
V gene: TRBV12-3/TRBV12-4
J gene: TRBJ1-1

CDR3 protein: CASRSLSRTAANEKLFF
V gene: TRBV19
J gene: TRBJ1-4

CDR3 protein: CSARGQGANEQYF
V gene: TRBV20-1
J gene: TRBJ2-7

CDR3 protein: CSASPQASDFTDTQYF
V gene: TRBV20-1
J gene: TRBJ2-3

CDR3 protein: CASSLGQVHSYNEQFF
V gene: TRBV5-1
J gene: TRBJ2-1

CDR3 protein: CASSSGTGVETQYF
V gene: TRBV2
J gene: TRBJ2-5

CDR3 protein: CSVLEAGANVLTF
V gene: TRBV20-1
J gene: TRBJ2-6

CDR3 protein: CASSSPGTDFNSPLHF
V gene: TRBV5-4
J gene: TRBJ1-6

CDR3 protein: CATRRESTYGYTF
V gene: TRBV6-5
J gene: TRBJ1-2

CDR3 protein: CAGSPALGTQYF
V gene: TRBV7-6
J gene: TRBJ2-3